The clone carrying this TCR beta chain has only one observation. Naive CD8 cells lacked CD45RO, underwent positive selection for CCR7 and left out terminally differentiated effector memory CD45RA+ cells. The data were obtained in a study of shared clonotypes between healthy human individuals. CDR1 is SGHKS and CDR2 is YYEKEE in the germline V gene (reference sequence). J gave up 8 bases and V 6 bases, and 16 bases lay outside the gene matches. CDR3 length equals 16 residues. Across several immunoSEQ plates, the genomic DNA of each subset was split evenly. Here immunoSEQ multiplex PCR was the method, and the copy in TCRdb shows in-frame clones only, minus some. This repertoire shows about 2.2 million clones, just over 90% found once; its top ten account for approximately 1.7%.

The sample consisted of naive CD8+ T cells from PBMCs. The chain employs TRBV5-5 and TRBJ1-2; 10 nucleotides line up with TRBD1. This clonotype was obtained from a man aged 18 to 35 in good health. Some clones in this sample may be carry-over from other donors' samples. The CDR3 protein is CASISFYTDRGQGYTF. CDR3 DNA: TGTGCCAGCATCTCGTTCTACACCGACAGGGGGCAAGGCTACACCTTC.